This TCR beta chain appears in the sequencing data of a study of blood T cell repertoires in COVID-19. Study-level information: Sites in the United States, Italy and Spain provided acute and convalescent COVID-19 samples. The analysed material was cDNA or gDNA that came from T cells, B-cell-depleted T cells, or PBMCs.

The CDR3 is made up of 15 amino acids. Trimming took off 0 bases at V and 8 bases at J, with 16 bases between the two ends. Germline lookup yields CDR1 KGHSH and CDR2 LQKENI. Method: immunoSEQ multiplex PCR; TCRdb's copy keeps in-frame clones and lacks some. The repertoire holds about 170,000 clones, with around 82% as singletons. What was sequenced was peripheral blood. The receptor was isolated from a woman aged 70 to 79 who had recovered from COVID-19. V gene TRBV18 combines with J gene TRBJ1-2; a possible D gene is TRBD1 (6 bases). The CDR3 nucleotides are TGTGCCAGCTCACCACCGGCGGGGGGCCCCCGGGGCTACACCTTC. The encoded protein is CASSPPAGGPRGYTF. The full variable domain, in which reference TRBV18 and TRBJ1-2 provide the parts outside the CDR3, is NAGVMQNPRHLVRRRGQEARLRCSPMKGHSHVYWYRQLPEEGLKFMVYLQKENIIDESGMPKERFSAEFPKEGPSILRIQQVVRGDSAAYFCASSPPAGGPRGYTFGSGTRLTVV.